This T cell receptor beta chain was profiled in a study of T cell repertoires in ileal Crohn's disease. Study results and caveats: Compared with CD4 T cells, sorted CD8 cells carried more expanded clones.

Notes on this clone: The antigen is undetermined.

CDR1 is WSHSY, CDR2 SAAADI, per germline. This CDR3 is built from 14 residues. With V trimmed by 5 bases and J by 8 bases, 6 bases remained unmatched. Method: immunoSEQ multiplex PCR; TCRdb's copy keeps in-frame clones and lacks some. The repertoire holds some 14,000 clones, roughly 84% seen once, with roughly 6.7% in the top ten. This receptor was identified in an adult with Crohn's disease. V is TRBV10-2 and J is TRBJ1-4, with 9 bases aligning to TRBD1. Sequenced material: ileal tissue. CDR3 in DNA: TGCGCCAGCAGTTACAGGGGGCGCCGGGAAAAACTGTTTTTT. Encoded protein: CASSYRGRREKLFF.